Following are 32 T cell receptor beta chains from one sample sequenced in a study of cytomegalovirus exposure and HLA in healthy donors (dated 2017 in TCRdb). Receptor libraries were prepared by the immunoSEQ multiplex PCR assay. A mixture of 60 forward primers for TCR Vbeta segments and 13 reverse primers for TCR Jbeta segments was used in the multiplex PCR. The immuneACCESS repertoire file appears here via TCRdb, limited to in-frame rearrangements. These files lack a portion of the clones; in checked studies, under half of the deficit traces to unresolved V genes, and the cause of the others is not known. The sample includes 200,000 to 250,000 clones, with more than 60% observed a single time. The ten most abundant clones make up about 1.8% of the sample. Sequencing used PBMCs. Source of these receptors: a man aged 50-59 years in good health and CMV-seronegative.

The genes are TRBV7-8 and TRBJ2-2; TRBD1 matches 8 bases. V trimming: 5 bases; J trimming: 3 bases; junction bases outside the gene matches: 5. CDR1 SGHVS and CDR2 FQNEAQ come from the germline V gene. This CDR3 comprises 15 residues. In nucleotides, the CDR3 is TGTGCCAGCAGCCCCAGGGGGCCACACACCGGGGAGCTGTTTTTT. Its protein product is CASSPRGPHTGELFF.

The genes are TRBV6-1 and TRBJ1-5; the match to TRBD1 covers 7 bases. CDR3 length equals 17 residues. After removal of 6 bases from V and 4 bases from J, the junction contained 15 bases not matched to a gene. CDR1 is MNHNS and CDR2 is SASEGT in the germline V gene. For the CDR3, the DNA is TGTGCCAGCAGAGAACCCTCAACAGGGGTCTCGAATCAGCCCCAGCATTTT. Translating gives CASREPSTGVSNQPQHF.

The genes are TRBV6-6 and TRBJ2-2; D not certain. Germline-derived CDR1 and CDR2 are MNHNY and SVGAGI (reference sequence). There are 16 residues in the CDR3. Deletions cut 5 bases from V and 7 bases from J, with 20 bases between. CDR3 region: CASSQTPRRGGGELFF. In DNA, the CDR3 is TGTGCCAGCAGTCAAACTCCCCGGAGAGGTGGCGGGGAGCTGTTTTTT.

This clone occurred a few times. This chain connects TRBV4-1 to TRBJ2-1; D perhaps matches TRBD1 (7 bases). V was cut by 4 bases and J by 9 bases, with 13 bases left in between. The CDR3 has 13 amino acids. Germline V gene data show CDR1 as MGHRA and CDR2 as YSYEKL. CDR3 amino acids: CASSPPGGLEQFF. CDR3 sequence (DNA): TGCGCCAGCAGCCCCCCAGGGGGGCTTGAGCAGTTCTTC.

This clone was found a few times. The genes are TRBV2 and TRBJ2-5; TRBD1 matches at 7 bases. Trimming took 6 bases from V and 5 from J; bases not matched to a gene: 15. This CDR3 is built from 16 residues. The germline gives CDR1 SNHLY, CDR2 FYNNEI. CDR3 DNA sequence: TGTGCCAGCAGGCACATACTTCAGGGGGTTATGGAGACCCAGTACTTC. Its protein is CASRHILQGVMETQYF.

The chain has TRBV19 and TRBJ1-1; no definite D call. With 3 bases removed from V and 0 bases from J, the gap between germline ends came to 8 bases. Germline assignment: CDR1 LNHDA and CDR2 SQIVND (reference sequence). The CDR3 runs 14 residues. The CDR3: CASSIREMNTEAFF. The CDR3, as DNA: TGTGCCAGTAGTATTAGGGAGATGAACACTGAAGCTTTCTTT.

This clone turned up a few times. V and J are TRBV27 and TRBJ2-1; possibly TRBD2 for D (6 bases). The germline V and J ends were trimmed by 6 bases and 4 bases, with 13 bases remaining between them. The CDR3 is 14 amino acids. CDR1 and CDR2 (germline): MNHEY, SMNVEV (reference sequence). CDR3 loop: CASSLAGTYNEQFF. The CDR3 region has the DNA TGTGCCAGCAGCCTCGCCGGGACTTACAATGAGCAGTTCTTC.

The chain recombines TRBV9 with TRBJ2-2; D might be TRBD2 (6 bases). The CDR3 runs 17 residues. The germline V gene encodes CDR1 SGDLS and CDR2 YYNGEE. Deletions cut 4 bases from V and 0 bases from J, with 16 bases between. The chain's CDR3 is CASSSPGDSANTGELFF. The CDR3 DNA sequence: TGTGCCAGCAGCTCTCCCGGGGACTCGGCGAACACCGGGGAGCTGTTTTTT.

V and J are TRBV28 and TRBJ2-7; 13 bases are a match to TRBD2. J was trimmed by 3 bases and V by 6 bases; bases with no gene match: 5. Germline-derived CDR1 and CDR2 are MDHEN and SYDVKM. The CDR3 spans 15 residues. CDR3 protein: CASSSGTSGVYEQYF. CDR3 coding DNA: TGTGCCAGCAGCTCCGGGACTAGCGGGGTCTACGAGCAGTACTTC.

In nucleotides, the CDR3 is TGTGCCATCAGGGAGCGGGAGGGCCTTAGCACAGATACGCAGTATTTT. It codes for CAIREREGLSTDTQYF. V usage is TRBV10-3 and J usage is TRBJ2-3; 10 bases align to TRBD2. The CDR3 runs to 16 residues. The ends lost 6 bases at V and 0 bases at J; junction bases unmatched: 6. Germline V gives CDR1 ENHRY, CDR2 SYGVKD.

The chain joins TRBV4-1 to TRBJ1-5, with unresolved D. V was trimmed by 1 base and J by 0 bases, leaving 7 bases between them. The germline V gene encodes CDR1 MGHRA and CDR2 YSYEKL. This CDR3 contains 15 residues. The CDR3 loop is CASSQGFSSNQPQHF. CDR3 DNA sequence: TGCGCCAGCAGCCAAGGATTCAGTAGCAATCAGCCCCAGCATTTT.

The CDR3: CASKTSGRAFYEQFF. DNA for the CDR3: TGTGCCAGTAAGACTAGCGGGAGGGCCTTTTATGAGCAGTTCTTC. V usage is TRBV19 and J usage is TRBJ2-1; 14 bases line up with TRBD2. Per the germline V gene, CDR1 is LNHDA and CDR2 is SQIVND (reference sequence). V shed 7 bases and J 8 bases; nucleotides not matched to a gene: 7. The CDR3 has 15 amino acids.

This clone was detected only a few times. The junction does not match germline at one end; this may be a read error. V and J are TRBV30 and TRBJ2-2; D call uncertain. The CDR3 is 13 residues long. CDR1 GTSNPN and CDR2 SVGIG come from the germline V gene (reference sequence). The CDR3 DNA reads TGTGCCTGGAGACCCGCGAACGCCGGGGAGCTGTTTTTT. Translating gives CAWRPANAGELFF.

For the CDR3, the DNA is TGTGCCAGTAGGCCGACAGGGCCCAATAATCAGCCCCAGCATTTT. Protein sequence: CASRPTGPNNQPQHF. V is TRBV19 and J is TRBJ1-5; 7 nucleotides line up with TRBD1. After removal of 6 bases from V and 4 bases from J, the junction contained 9 bases not matched to a gene. Per the germline V gene, CDR1 is LNHDA and CDR2 is SQIVND (reference sequence). The CDR3 runs to 15 residues.

About this clone: The identical CDR3 is also encoded by other nucleotide sequences in the sample. The chain links TRBV7-9 to TRBJ2-7; 7 nucleotides match TRBD1. Germline V gene data show CDR1 as SEHNR and CDR2 as FQNEAQ (reference sequence). The CDR3 is made up of 12 amino acids. After removal of 5 bases from V and 4 bases from J, the junction contained 2 bases not matched to a gene. CDR3 nucleotides: TGTGCCAGCAGCCCGGACAGGTACGAGCAGTACTTC. Translated: CASSPDRYEQYF.

V and J are TRBV9 and TRBJ2-7; tentatively, D is TRBD1 (6 bases). CDR3 size: 14 residues. The germline V and J ends were trimmed by 3 bases and 1 base, with 11 bases remaining between them. Germline CDR1 and CDR2: SGDLS and YYNGEE. This CDR3 reads CASSEGHRSYEQYF. Here the CDR3 DNA reads TGTGCCAGCAGCGAGGGACACCGATCCTACGAGCAGTACTTC.

The rearrangement links TRBV11-2 to TRBJ2-1; TRBD1 agrees at 7 bases. Germline assignment: CDR1 SGHAT and CDR2 FQNNGV. This CDR3 region has 18 residues. The V segment lost 4 bases and the J segment 1 base; nucleotides outside the gene matches: 13. The CDR3 loop reads CASSSKPGQEPSYNEQFF. The CDR3 region has the DNA TGTGCCAGCAGCTCCAAACCCGGACAGGAACCATCCTACAATGAGCAGTTCTTC.

There are a few counts of this clone. The chain recombines TRBV10-3 with TRBJ2-1, with D perhaps TRBD1 (6 bases). CDR3 size: 15 residues. Germline-derived CDR1 and CDR2 are ENHRY and SYGVKD. Trimming took 6 bases from V and 3 from J, leaving 15 bases between them. The CDR3 DNA sequence: TGTGCCATCAGCCCGGACAGCCGGGGCTACAATGAGCAGTTCTTC. Translated: CAISPDSRGYNEQFF.

The chain employs TRBV28 and TRBJ1-2; no firm D call. Germline assignment: CDR1 MDHEN and CDR2 SYDVKM. Trimming took off 7 bases at V and 4 bases at J, with 16 bases between the two ends. This CDR3 region has 14 residues. The CDR3 reads CASNLEGTGYGYTF. The CDR3 DNA is TGTGCCAGCAACTTGGAGGGTACTGGCTATGGCTACACCTTC.

This clone turned up a few times. V is TRBV27 and J is TRBJ2-7; D not certain. The V end lost 3 bases, the J end lost 2 bases, and 14 bases lay between the germline ends. The V gene's germline CDR1 is MNHEY and CDR2 SMNVEV (reference sequence). The length of the CDR3 is 15 residues. The CDR3 region is CASSFSDPQAYEQYF. Written as DNA, the CDR3 is TGTGCCAGCAGTTTCAGCGACCCCCAAGCCTACGAGCAGTACTTC.

The rearrangement uses TRBV9 and TRBJ2-3; D is perhaps TRBD1 (5 bases). The CDR3 contains 15 residues. V lost 0 bases to trimming and J lost 1 base, with 9 bases between them. CDR1 is SGDLS, CDR2 YYNGEE, per germline. CDR3 in DNA: TGTGCCAGCAGCGTAGAGGGGCAGGGCACAGATACGCAGTATTTT. This encodes CASSVEGQGTDTQYF.

The V gene is TRBV5-4, the J gene TRBJ2-3; no firm D call. The germline CDR1 and CDR2 sequences are SGHNT and YYREEE (reference sequence). V dropped 1 base and J dropped 5 bases, with 11 bases sitting between them. The CDR3 covers 14 residues. CDR3 in DNA: TGTGCCAGCAGCTTGTCCCTCGTGCGAGATACGCAGTATTTT. It codes for CASSLSLVRDTQYF.

This clone came up a few times. This chain joins TRBV9 and TRBJ2-1; 11 bases match TRBD2. With V trimmed by 3 bases and J by 8 bases, 7 bases remained unmatched. The CDR3 totals 15 residues. From germline, CDR1 is SGDLS and CDR2 YYNGEE. The DNA for the CDR3 is TGTGCCAGCAGCGGACTAGCGGGAATGGGGGATGAGCAGTTCTTC. This gives the protein CASSGLAGMGDEQFF.

In its sample, this clone was seen a few times. This rearrangement joins TRBV28 to TRBJ1-5; no definite D call. This CDR3 region has 15 residues. V was cut by 10 bases and J by 0 bases, with 16 bases left in between. CDR1 and CDR2 (germline): MDHEN, SYDVKM. The CDR3 DNA reads as TGTGCCACCGCGTCCGGGGAATATAGCAATCAGCCCCAGCATTTT. Amino acids: CATASGEYSNQPQHF.

This clone occurred a few times. The CDR3: CASSESSGGLAKNIQYF. The CDR3 bases are TGTGCCAGCAGTGAGTCTAGCGGAGGACTAGCCAAAAACATTCAGTACTTC. The rearrangement joins TRBV2 to TRBJ2-4; TRBD2 matches 7 bases. The CDR3 length is 17 residues. V lost 3 bases, J lost 0 bases, and 8 bases stayed unmatched. Looked up from germline, CDR1 is SNHLY and CDR2 is FYNNEI.

This chain joins TRBV6-1 and TRBJ2-5; D is possibly TRBD2 (6 bases). The J call may be mistaken, given a closer DNA end match to TRBJ2-7. Germline V gene lookup returns CDR1 MNHNS and CDR2 SASEGT. The CDR3 spans 12 residues. CDR3 sequence (DNA): TGTGCCAGCAGGCGGGATCACTACGAGCAGTACTTC. This translates into CASRRDHYEQYF.

The DNA for the CDR3 is TGTGCCAGCAGATCCTTACCCTCCGGACAGGGGCGTTTCGGTGGCGGGGAGCTGTTTTTT. Translated, it gives CASRSLPSGQGRFGGGELFF. The chain joins TRBV28 to TRBJ2-2, with TRBD1 identical over 9 bases. V gave up 6 bases and J gave up 7 bases; unmatched junction bases: 24. The CDR3 sequence is 20 residues long. CDR1 and CDR2 (germline): MDHEN, SYDVKM.

The chain combines TRBV30 with TRBJ2-1; TRBD2 matches at 10 bases. The germline gives CDR1 GTSNPN, CDR2 SVGIG (reference sequence). The CDR3 has 15 residues. V lost 0 bases, J lost 15 bases, and 14 bases stayed unmatched. CDR3 DNA: TGTGCCTGGAGTGTACCCGATCCAGCGGGAGGGCCGGGGTTCTTC. Amino acids: CAWSVPDPAGGPGFF.

This sequence joins TRBV4-1 and TRBJ1-3; D is uncertain. Trimming removed 4 bases from V and 0 bases from J, with 13 bases in between. Germline assignment: CDR1 MGHRA and CDR2 YSYEKL. The CDR3 has 16 residues. The CDR3 reads CASSPSTRVSGNTIYF. CDR3 coding DNA: TGCGCCAGCAGCCCCTCCACACGGGTCTCTGGAAACACCATATATTTT.

The genes are TRBV6-5 and TRBJ1-3, with D perhaps TRBD1 (5 bases). Trimming pared 6 bases from V and 0 bases from J, leaving 12 bases between. CDR3 size: 15 residues. Germline lookup yields CDR1 MNHEY and CDR2 SVGAGI. The CDR3 reads CASRKLQDSGNTIYF. CDR3 DNA: TGTGCCAGCAGAAAACTACAGGACTCTGGAAACACCATATATTTT.

V gene TRBV28 combines with J gene TRBJ2-7; TRBD2 matches 7 bases. Trimming took 5 bases from V and 3 from J; bases not matched to a gene: 13. This CDR3 contains 16 residues. The germline CDR1 and CDR2 sequences are MDHEN and SYDVKM. The CDR3 here is CASSNPGGGRNYEQYF. The CDR3 bases are TGTGCCAGCAGTAACCCGGGCGGGGGACGCAACTACGAGCAGTACTTC.

V and J are TRBV5-1 and TRBJ1-2, with unresolved D. CDR3 length: 13 residues. The V end was cut by 4 bases, the J end by 7 bases, with 14 bases between. CDR1 is SGHRS, CDR2 YFSETQ, per germline. In DNA form, the CDR3 reads TGCGCCAGCAGCGCAACGGGATCGACTGGCTACACCTTC. Its protein product is CASSATGSTGYTF.